This T cell receptor (beta chain) is from a study of blood T cell repertoires in COVID-19. Turning to the study itself: Acute and convalescent COVID-19 samples came from the United States, Italy and Spain. The cDNA or gDNA used as material had been derived from T cells, B-cell-depleted T cells, or PBMCs.

The CDR3 is made up of 16 amino acids. Germline assignment: CDR1 KGHSH and CDR2 LQKENI. With V trimmed by 3 bases and J by 6 bases, 10 bases remained unmatched. Clones were sequenced by immunoSEQ multiplex PCR, and TCRdb holds only the in-frame ones, with some missing. The sample has over 70,000 clones; 80% are singletons. Specimen: peripheral blood. The V and J genes are TRBV18 and TRBJ1-1; 10 bases are a match to TRBD1. The receptor comes from a man between 65 and 85 years old who had recovered from COVID-19. CDR3 nucleotide sequence: TGTGCCAGCTCACCCCCGCTGGACAGGGGGAATCCTGAAGCTTTCTTT. This gives the protein CASSPPLDRGNPEAFF.